Each of the 20 T cell receptor beta chains below was sequenced from the same sample in a study of T cell changes during pregnancy in multiple sclerosis. Only in-frame clones appear in the TCRdb table, and some are missing; sequencing was by immunoSEQ multiplex PCR. The sample holds fewer than 50,000 clones, approximately 91% seen once. The sample here was CD8+ T cells from peripheral blood mononuclear cells, taken after pregnancy. These receptors all stem from a female donor with multiple sclerosis, enrolled in a pregnancy study.

This rearrangement joins TRBV25-1 to TRBJ1-2; TRBD1 might be the D (6 bases). Germline V gene lookup returns CDR1 MGHDK and CDR2 SYGVNS. Trimming removed 2 bases at V and 3 bases at J, with 10 bases between. CDR3 length equals 14 residues. The CDR3 loop is CASSEHRVDYGYTF. The CDR3 nucleotides are TGTGCCAGCAGTGAACACAGGGTTGACTATGGCTACACCTTC.

The chain recombines TRBV5-1 with TRBJ2-7, with 8 positions matching TRBD2. V was pared by 0 bases and J by 7 bases, with 3 bases of the junction left unmatched. Germline CDR1 is SGHRS and CDR2 is YFSETQ. This CDR3 contains 13 residues. The chain's CDR3 is CASSLGGGLEQYF. CDR3 DNA: TGCGCCAGCAGCTTGGGCGGGGGGCTTGAGCAGTACTTC.

Remarks on this clone: One end of the junction fails to match germline, which may point to a read error. The rearrangement links TRBV7-7 to TRBJ1-1; tentatively, D is TRBD1 (6 bases). Germline V lookup: CDR1 SSHAT, CDR2 FNYEAQ (reference sequence). The CDR3 is 18 amino acids. The CDR3 DNA follows: TGTGCTAGCAGCTTAGATCGGGGGGCGCCTGCTGTGGGCACTGAAGCTTTCTTT. It yields the protein CASSLDRGAPAVGTEAFF.

This clone was found once. The V gene is TRBV10-3, the J gene TRBJ1-1, with 7 bases fitting TRBD1. Germline CDR1 ENHRY, CDR2 SYGVKD. The ends lost 5 bases at V and 1 base at J; junction bases unmatched: 4. The CDR3 runs 14 residues. CDR3 DNA sequence: TGTGCCATCAGTCAGACAGGGTCGAACACTGAAGCTTTCTTT. This codes for CAISQTGSNTEAFF.

CDR3: CASSLARNTEAFF. The CDR3 DNA reads as TGTGCCAGCAGCTTAGCCAGGAACACTGAAGCTTTCTTT. V usage is TRBV13 and J usage is TRBJ1-1; D not certain. Trimming stripped 1 base from V and 1 base from J, with 4 bases between. Germline loops: CDR1 PRHDT, CDR2 FYEKMQ (reference sequence). CDR3 size: 13 residues. Full variable domain (rest looked up from reference TRBV13 and TRBJ1-1): AAGVIQSPRHLIKEKRETATLKCYPIPRHDTVYWYQQGPGQDPQFLISFYEKMQSDKGSIPDRFSAQQFSDYHSELNMSSLELGDSALYFCASSLARNTEAFFGQGTRLTVV.

The V and J genes are TRBV18 and TRBJ2-1; TRBD1 matches at 10 bases. Germline V gives CDR1 KGHSH, CDR2 LQKENI. V was pared by 2 bases and J by 8 bases, with 6 bases of the junction left unmatched. The CDR3 spans 15 residues. In DNA, the CDR3 is TGTGCCAGCTCACCAAGGGACAGGGGAAGGTATGAGCAGTTCTTC. Protein sequence: CASSPRDRGRYEQFF.

This rearrangement joins TRBV6-5 to TRBJ1-1; D may be TRBD1 (5 bases). This CDR3 is built from 13 residues. Deletions cut 6 bases from V and 5 bases from J, with 13 bases between. CDR1 MNHEY and CDR2 SVGAGI come from the germline V gene. The CDR3, as DNA: TGTGCCAGCAGCCTAGGCCGGGGGACTGAAGCTTTCTTT. This sequence encodes CASSLGRGTEAFF.

This CDR3 is CASSSTPGDTQYF. The DNA of the CDR3 is TGTGCCAGCAGCTCAACCCCAGGGGATACGCAGTATTTT. The gene calls are TRBV7-3 and TRBJ2-3; D possibly corresponds to TRBD1 (5 bases). The CDR3 has 13 residues. CDR1 and CDR2 (germline): SGHTA, FQGTGA. Trimming removed 4 bases at V and 6 bases at J, with 11 bases between.

The CDR3: CASSNKRASGFHADEQFF. As DNA, the CDR3 is TGTGCCAGCAGCAACAAGCGAGCTAGCGGGTTCCATGCGGATGAGCAGTTCTTC. V gene TRBV21-1 combines with J gene TRBJ2-1; the listed D gene, TRBD2, was not tested against the DNA. TRBV21-1 is a pseudogene segment. The CDR3 totals 18 residues.

V and J are TRBV6-6 and TRBJ1-6; D is uncertain. The CDR3 is 10 amino acids. Trimming stripped 11 bases from V and 10 bases from J, with 9 bases between. The germline V gene has CDR1 MNHNY and CDR2 SVGAGI (reference sequence). The CDR3 DNA is TGTGCCGTGGGAGGATCACCCCTCCACTTT. Its translation: CAVGGSPLHF.

The rearrangement uses TRBV11-3 and TRBJ2-5; 11 bases line up with TRBD2. The length of the CDR3 is 17 residues. V was clipped by 5 bases and J by 4 bases; unmatched bases: 12. Germline values: CDR1 SGHNT, CDR2 YENEEA. The CDR3 region has the DNA TGTGCCAGCAGCCCACCGGGACTAGCGGAGGAGGGAGAGACCCAGTACTTC. Translating gives CASSPPGLAEEGETQYF.

The rearrangement uses TRBV7-9 and TRBJ1-4; 7 positions agree with TRBD1. This CDR3 region has 16 residues. The trim removed 1 base at V and 2 bases at J, leaving 4 bases unmatched. The V gene's germline CDR1 is SEHNR and CDR2 FQNEAQ (reference sequence). CDR3 nucleotide sequence: TGTGCCAGCAGCTTAGTGACAGGGCCCACTAATGAAAAACTGTTTTTT. Translation gives CASSLVTGPTNEKLFF.

This rearrangement joins TRBV29-1 to TRBJ2-7; 11 bases agree with TRBD1. CDR1 is SQVTM, CDR2 ANQGSEA, per germline. With V trimmed by 0 bases and J by 5 bases, 6 bases remained unmatched. CDR3 length: 15 amino acids. The CDR3, as DNA: TGCAGCGTTGAAGATCGGGGGACAGGGGGGCACGAGCAGTACTTC. Translating it yields CSVEDRGTGGHEQYF.

The V gene is TRBV27, the J gene TRBJ1-3, with 9 bases aligning to TRBD1. The CDR3 totals 15 residues. Germline CDR1 MNHEY, CDR2 SMNVEV (reference sequence). Unmatched junction bases numbered 4, after V lost 5 bases and J lost 2 bases. The CDR3 protein is CASSAGTGPGNTIYF. CDR3 bases: TGTGCCAGCAGTGCCGGGACAGGGCCTGGAAACACCATATATTTT.

V is TRBV2 and J is TRBJ1-2; TRBD1 is a possible D gene (6 bases). The germline V and J ends were trimmed by 1 base and 8 bases, with 20 bases remaining between them. The germline V gene encodes CDR1 SNHLY and CDR2 FYNNEI. The CDR3 has 16 residues. The CDR3 is CASSEEGAGARLGYTF. DNA of the CDR3: TGTGCCAGCAGTGAAGAAGGGGCAGGGGCGCGTCTCGGCTACACCTTC.

This sequence joins TRBV4-2 and TRBJ2-3, with TRBD2 matching 10 bases. V lost 2 bases to trimming and J lost 0 bases; unmatched junction nucleotides: 14. The CDR3 loop spans 20 amino acids. Per the germline V gene, CDR1 is LGHNA and CDR2 is YNFKEQ. The CDR3 nucleotides read TGTGCCAGCAGCCAAAAACCGGGACTAGCGAACCCCTTTAGCACAGATACGCAGTATTTT. Translation: CASSQKPGLANPFSTDTQYF.

V is TRBV19 and J is TRBJ2-7; 9 positions agree with TRBD1. Germline CDR1 LNHDA, CDR2 SQIVND (reference sequence). V lost 5 bases and J lost 3; bases outside the gene matches: 8. The CDR3 length is 15 residues. The CDR3 region has the DNA TGTGCCAGTAGTGCGGGACAGGGTGGTAGCTACGAGCAGTACTTC. Translation gives CASSAGQGGSYEQYF.

The V gene is TRBV6-5, the J gene TRBJ1-2; D is uncertain. Trimming cost V 5 bases and J 0 bases, with 13 bases left between them. Germline CDR1 and CDR2: MNHEY and SVGAGI. The CDR3 loop spans 15 amino acids. CDR3 sequence reads: CASSLRIDTNYGYTF. CDR3 DNA: TGTGCCAGCAGTCTGCGGATCGATACTAACTATGGCTACACCTTC.

This clone has just one count. V gene TRBV7-9 combines with J gene TRBJ2-3; 10 bases line up with TRBD2. The CDR3 covers 15 residues. The germline V gene has CDR1 SEHNR and CDR2 FQNEAQ (reference sequence). The junction had 4 bases not matched to a gene; V was cut back by 5 bases and J by 2 bases. The CDR3 DNA follows: TGTGCCAGCAGCCCCCTAGCGGGGGCCACAGATACGCAGTATTTT. Its translation is CASSPLAGATDTQYF.

Worth noting for this clone: The same CDR3 also results from other DNA sequences found in this sample. J is TRBJ2-7 and V is TRBV27, with 9 bases aligning to TRBD1. Germline-derived CDR1 and CDR2 are MNHEY and SMNVEV (reference sequence). The V segment lost 3 bases and the J segment 2 bases; nucleotides outside the gene matches: 2. This CDR3 has 14 amino acids. The CDR3 sequence: CASSFGTGTYEQYF. CDR3 nucleotide sequence: TGTGCCAGCAGTTTCGGGACAGGGACCTACGAGCAGTACTTC.